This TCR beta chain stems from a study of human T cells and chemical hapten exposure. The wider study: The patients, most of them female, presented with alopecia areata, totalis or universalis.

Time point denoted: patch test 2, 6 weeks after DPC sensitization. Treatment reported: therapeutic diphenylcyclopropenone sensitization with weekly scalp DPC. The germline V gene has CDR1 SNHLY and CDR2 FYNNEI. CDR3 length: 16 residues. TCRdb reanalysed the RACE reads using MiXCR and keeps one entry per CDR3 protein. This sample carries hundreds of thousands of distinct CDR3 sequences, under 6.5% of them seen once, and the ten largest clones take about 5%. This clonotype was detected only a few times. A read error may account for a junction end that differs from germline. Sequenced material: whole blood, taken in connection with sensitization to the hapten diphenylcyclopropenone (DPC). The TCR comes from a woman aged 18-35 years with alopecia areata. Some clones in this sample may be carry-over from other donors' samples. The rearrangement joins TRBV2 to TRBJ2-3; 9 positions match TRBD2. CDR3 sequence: CASSEVGSGGTDTQYF. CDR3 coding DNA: TGTGCCAGCAGTGAAGTCGGTAGCGGGGGCACGGATACGCAGTATTTT.